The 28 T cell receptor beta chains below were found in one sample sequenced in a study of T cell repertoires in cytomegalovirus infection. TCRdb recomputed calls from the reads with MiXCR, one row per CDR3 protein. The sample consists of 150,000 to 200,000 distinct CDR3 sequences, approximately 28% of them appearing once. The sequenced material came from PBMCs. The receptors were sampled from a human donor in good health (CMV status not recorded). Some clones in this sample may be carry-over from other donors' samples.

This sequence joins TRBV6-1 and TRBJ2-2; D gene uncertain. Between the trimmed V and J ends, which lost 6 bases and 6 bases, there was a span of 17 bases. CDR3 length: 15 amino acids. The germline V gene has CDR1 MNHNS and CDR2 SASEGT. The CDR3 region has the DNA TGTGCCAGCAGGAGACCGGGCCCCTCGGCCGGGGAGCTGTTTTTT. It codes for CASRRPGPSAGELFF.

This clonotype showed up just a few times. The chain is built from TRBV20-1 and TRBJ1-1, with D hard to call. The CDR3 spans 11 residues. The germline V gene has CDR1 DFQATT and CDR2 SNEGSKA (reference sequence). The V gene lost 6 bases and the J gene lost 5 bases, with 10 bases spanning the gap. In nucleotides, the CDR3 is TGCAGTGCCGGAGTCGGGACTGAAGCTTTCTTT. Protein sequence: CSAGVGTEAFF.

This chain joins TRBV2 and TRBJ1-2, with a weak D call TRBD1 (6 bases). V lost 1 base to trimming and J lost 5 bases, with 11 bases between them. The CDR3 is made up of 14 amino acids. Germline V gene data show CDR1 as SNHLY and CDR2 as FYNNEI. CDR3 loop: CASSEVGRGYGYTF. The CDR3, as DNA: TGTGCCAGCAGTGAAGTCGGCAGGGGTTATGGCTACACCTTC.

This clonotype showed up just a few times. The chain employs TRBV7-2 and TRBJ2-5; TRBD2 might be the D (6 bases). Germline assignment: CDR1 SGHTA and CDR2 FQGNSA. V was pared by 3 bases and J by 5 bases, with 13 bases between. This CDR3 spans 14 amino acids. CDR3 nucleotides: TGTGCCAGCAGCTTTGGGGGGAATAAGGAGACCCAGTACTTC. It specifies CASSFGGNKETQYF.

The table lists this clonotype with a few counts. The CDR3 nucleotides are TGTGCCAGCAGTGAATTAGTAGGGCAGTTCTTC. Its translation: CASSELVGQFF. V gene TRBV2 combines with J gene TRBJ2-1; the D is unclear. The CDR3 has 11 residues. Looked up from germline, CDR1 is SNHLY and CDR2 is FYNNEI. The V and J ends lost 2 bases and 12 bases respectively, with 8 bases between them.

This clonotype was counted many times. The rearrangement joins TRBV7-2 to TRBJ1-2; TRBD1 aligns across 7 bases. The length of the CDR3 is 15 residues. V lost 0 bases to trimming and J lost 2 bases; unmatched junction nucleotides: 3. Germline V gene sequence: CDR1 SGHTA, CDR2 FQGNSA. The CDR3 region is CASSLAARGNYGYTF. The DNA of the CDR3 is TGTGCCAGCAGCTTAGCTGCCAGGGGGAACTATGGCTACACCTTC.

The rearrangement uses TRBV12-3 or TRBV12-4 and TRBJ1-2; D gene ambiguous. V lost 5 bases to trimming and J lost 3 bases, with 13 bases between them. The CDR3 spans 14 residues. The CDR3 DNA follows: TGTGCCAGCAGTCCCCCCGCTAGTGACTATGGCTACACCTTC. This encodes CASSPPASDYGYTF.

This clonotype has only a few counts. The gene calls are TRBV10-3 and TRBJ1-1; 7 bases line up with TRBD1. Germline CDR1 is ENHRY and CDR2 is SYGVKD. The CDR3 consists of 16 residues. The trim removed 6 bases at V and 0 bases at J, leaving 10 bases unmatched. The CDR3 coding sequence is TGTGCCATCAGGGGGGGCGCAGGGGGATTGAACACTGAAGCTTTCTTT. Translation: CAIRGGAGGLNTEAFF.

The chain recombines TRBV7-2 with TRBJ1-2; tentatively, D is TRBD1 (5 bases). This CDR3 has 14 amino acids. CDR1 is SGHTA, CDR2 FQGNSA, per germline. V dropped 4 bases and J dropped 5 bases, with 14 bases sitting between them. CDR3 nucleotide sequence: TGTGCCAGCAGCTCCAGGGATAGGTCATATGGCTACACCTTC. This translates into CASSSRDRSYGYTF.

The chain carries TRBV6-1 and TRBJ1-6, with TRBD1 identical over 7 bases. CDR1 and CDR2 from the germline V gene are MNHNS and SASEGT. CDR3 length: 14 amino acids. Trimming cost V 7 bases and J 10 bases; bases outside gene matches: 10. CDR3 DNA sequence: TGTGCCAGCAATCCCCAGACAGGGCGGTCACCCCTCCACTTT. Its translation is CASNPQTGRSPLHF.

CDR3 DNA: TGTGCCAGCAGTGACGACAGGGCGACCCAAGAGACCCAGTACTTC. This codes for CASSDDRATQETQYF. V usage is TRBV6-2 or TRBV6-3 and J usage is TRBJ2-5, with 7 bases lining up with TRBD1. Germline CDR1 reads MNHEY; CDR2 reads SVGEGT. V shed 5 bases, J shed 1 base, and the junction held 7 bases outside the gene matches. This CDR3 has 15 amino acids.

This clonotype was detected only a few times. CDR3 protein: CASSQVGAGPGAKNIQYF. DNA for the CDR3: TGTGCCAGCAGCCAAGTGGGGGCAGGGCCCGGGGCCAAAAACATTCAGTACTTC. The J gene is TRBJ2-4, the V gene TRBV14; possibly TRBD1 for D (6 bases). The germline gives CDR1 SGHDN, CDR2 FVKESK. The CDR3 extends over 18 amino acids. V lost 1 base, J lost 1 base, and 17 bases lay in between.

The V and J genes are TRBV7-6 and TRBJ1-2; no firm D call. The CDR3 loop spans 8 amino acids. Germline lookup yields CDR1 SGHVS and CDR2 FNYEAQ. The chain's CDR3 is CVLFGYTF. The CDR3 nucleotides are TGTGTACTATTTGGCTACACCTTC.

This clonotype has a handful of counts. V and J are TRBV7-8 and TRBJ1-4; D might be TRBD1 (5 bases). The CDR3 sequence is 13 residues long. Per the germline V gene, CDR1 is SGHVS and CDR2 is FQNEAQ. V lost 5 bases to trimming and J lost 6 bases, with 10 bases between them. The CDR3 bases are TGTGCCAGCAGCCCCGGGGGGGATGAAAAACTGTTTTTT. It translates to CASSPGGDEKLFF.

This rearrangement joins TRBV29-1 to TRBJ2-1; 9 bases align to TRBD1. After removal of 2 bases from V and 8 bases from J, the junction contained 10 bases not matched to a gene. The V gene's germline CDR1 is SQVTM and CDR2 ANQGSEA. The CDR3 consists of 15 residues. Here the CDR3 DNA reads TGCAGCGTTGAAAGAGGGACAGGGAGGAGGGATGAGCAGTTCTTC. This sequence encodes CSVERGTGRRDEQFF.

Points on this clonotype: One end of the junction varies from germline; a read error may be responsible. CDR3 nucleotides: TGTGCCAGCAGCCAAGAAGTAGGAAGCGGGGAGAACACCGGGGAGCTGTTTTTT. This sequence encodes CASSQEVGSGENTGELFF. The chain employs TRBV4-1 and TRBJ2-2; TRBD2 agrees at 7 bases. CDR3 length: 18 residues. CDR1 is MGHRA and CDR2 is YSYEKL in the germline V gene.

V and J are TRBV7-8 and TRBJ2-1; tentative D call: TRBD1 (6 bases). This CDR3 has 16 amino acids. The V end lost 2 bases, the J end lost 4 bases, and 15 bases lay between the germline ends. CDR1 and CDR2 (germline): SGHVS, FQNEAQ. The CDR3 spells CASSLIGGMEYNEQFF. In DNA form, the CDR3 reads TGTGCCAGCAGCTTAATAGGGGGTATGGAGTACAATGAGCAGTTCTTC.

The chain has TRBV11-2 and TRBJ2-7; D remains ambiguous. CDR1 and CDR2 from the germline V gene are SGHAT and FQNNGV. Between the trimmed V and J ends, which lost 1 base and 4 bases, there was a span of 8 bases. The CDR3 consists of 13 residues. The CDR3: CASSLGAGYEQYF. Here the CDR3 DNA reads TGTGCCAGCAGCTTAGGGGCCGGTTACGAGCAGTACTTC.

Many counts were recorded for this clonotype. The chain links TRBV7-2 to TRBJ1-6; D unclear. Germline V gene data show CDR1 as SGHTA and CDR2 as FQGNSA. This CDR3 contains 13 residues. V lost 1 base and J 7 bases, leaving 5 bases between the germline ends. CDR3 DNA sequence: TGTGCCAGCAGCTTAGGGCAAAATTCACCCCTCCACTTT. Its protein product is CASSLGQNSPLHF.

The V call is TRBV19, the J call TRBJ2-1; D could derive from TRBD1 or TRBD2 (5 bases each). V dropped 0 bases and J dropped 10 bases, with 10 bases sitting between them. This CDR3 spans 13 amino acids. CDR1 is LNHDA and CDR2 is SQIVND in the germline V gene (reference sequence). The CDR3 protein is CASSIDTGAEQFF. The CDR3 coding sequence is TGTGCCAGTAGTATAGATACCGGGGCGGAGCAGTTCTTC.

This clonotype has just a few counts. The CDR3 loop is CASSYATGADTQYF. The CDR3 coding sequence is TGTGCCAGCAGCTATGCCACAGGGGCGGATACGCAGTATTTT. V is TRBV11-2 and J is TRBJ2-3, with 7 bases matching TRBD1. The CDR3 extends over 14 amino acids. Germline CDR1 and CDR2: SGHAT and FQNNGV. Germline trimming cut 4 bases from V and 6 bases from J; bases unmatched to any gene: 7.

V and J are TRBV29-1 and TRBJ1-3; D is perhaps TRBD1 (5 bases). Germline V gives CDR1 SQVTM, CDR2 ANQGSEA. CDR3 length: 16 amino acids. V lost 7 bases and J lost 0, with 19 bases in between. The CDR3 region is CSGLPGRRNSGNTIYF. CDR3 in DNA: TGCAGCGGACTACCGGGACGGCGAAACTCTGGAAACACCATATATTTT.

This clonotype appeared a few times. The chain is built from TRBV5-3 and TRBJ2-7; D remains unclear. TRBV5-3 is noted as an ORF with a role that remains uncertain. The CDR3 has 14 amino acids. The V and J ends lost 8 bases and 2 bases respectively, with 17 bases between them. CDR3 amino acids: CASSTDGQTYEQYF. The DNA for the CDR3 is TGTGCCAGCAGCACGGACGGGCAAACCTACGAGCAGTACTTC.

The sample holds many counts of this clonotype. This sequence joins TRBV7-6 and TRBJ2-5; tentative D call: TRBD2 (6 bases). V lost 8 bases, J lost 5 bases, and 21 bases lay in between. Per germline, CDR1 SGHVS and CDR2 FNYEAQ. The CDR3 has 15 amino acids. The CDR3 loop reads CASGRDAGFVETQYF. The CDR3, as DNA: TGTGCCAGCGGTCGAGACGCGGGGTTTGTCGAGACCCAGTACTTC. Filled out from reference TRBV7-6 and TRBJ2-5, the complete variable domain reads GAGVSQSPRYKVTKRGQDVALRCDPISGHVSLYWYRQALGQGPEFLTYFNYEAQQDKSGLPNDRFSAERPEGSISTLTIQRTEQRDSAMYRCASGRDAGFVETQYFGPGTRLLVL.

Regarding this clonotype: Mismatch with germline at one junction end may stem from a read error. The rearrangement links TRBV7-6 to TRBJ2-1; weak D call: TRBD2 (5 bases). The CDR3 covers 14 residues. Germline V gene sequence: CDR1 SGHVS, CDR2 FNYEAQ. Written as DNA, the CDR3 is TGTGCTAGCAGCTTAGTACTAGGGTACGATGAGCAGTTCTTC. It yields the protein CASSLVLGYDEQFF.

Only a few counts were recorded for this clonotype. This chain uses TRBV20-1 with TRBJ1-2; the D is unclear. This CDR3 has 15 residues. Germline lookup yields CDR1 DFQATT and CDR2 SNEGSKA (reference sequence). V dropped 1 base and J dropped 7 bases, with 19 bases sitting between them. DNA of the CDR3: TGCAGTGCTAGAGCCCGTCTAAGGAAGAACGGTGGCTACACCTTC. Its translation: CSARARLRKNGGYTF.

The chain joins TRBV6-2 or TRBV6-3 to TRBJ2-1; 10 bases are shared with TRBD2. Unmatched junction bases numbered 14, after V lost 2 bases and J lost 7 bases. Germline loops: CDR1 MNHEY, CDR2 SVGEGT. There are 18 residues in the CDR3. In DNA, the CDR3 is TGTGCCAGCAGTTACGGGCCTAGCGGGGGACGGTTGAGGAATGAGCAGTTCTTC. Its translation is CASSYGPSGGRLRNEQFF.

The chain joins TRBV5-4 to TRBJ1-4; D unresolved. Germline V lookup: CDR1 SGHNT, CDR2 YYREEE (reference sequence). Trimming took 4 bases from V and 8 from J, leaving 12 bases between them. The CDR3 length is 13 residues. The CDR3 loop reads CASSGSQAEKLFF. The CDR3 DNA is TGTGCCAGCAGCGGGTCCCAAGCGGAAAAACTGTTTTTT. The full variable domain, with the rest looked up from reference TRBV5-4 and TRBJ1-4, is ETGVTQSPTHLIKTRGQQVTLRCSSQSGHNTVSWYQQALGQGPQFIFQYYREEENGRGNFPPRFSGLQFPNYSSELNVNALELDDSALYLCASSGSQAEKLFFGSGTQLSVL.